The rows below give T cell receptor beta chains drawn from one sample of a study of Ad26.COV2.S vaccination and SARS-CoV-2 variants. Clones were read by immunoSEQ multiplex PCR, and TCRdb kept only the in-frame ones, dropping some. The sample lists roughly 700,000 clones; about 90% were seen once. The sample consisted of peripheral blood, taken in a trial of Ad26.COV2.S vaccine versus placebo. The receptors stem from a person aged 18-65 years who received the Ad26.COV2.S COVID-19 vaccine or a placebo. Both conserved end residues are part of each CDR3. Each record gives: clone size, D gene, J gene, V gene, CDR3 DNA, CDR3 protein. A D gene is named only where the DNA matches it firmly. Clone size appears in some rows only: once, few, many, or a class for an expanded clone.

few | TRBD1 | TRBJ1-6 | TRBV19 | TGTGCCAGTAATGAGGGGGCCGAATATTCACCCCTCCACTTT | CASNEGAEYSPLHF
- | TRBD1 | TRBJ2-5 | TRBV7-8 | TGTGCCAGCAGCCGGACAGGGTGGTCAGAGACCCAGTACTTC | CASSRTGWSETQYF
- | - | TRBJ2-2 | TRBV19 | TGTGCCAGTAGTATAATCACCGGGGAGCTGTTTTTT | CASSIITGELFF
- | - | TRBJ1-6 | TRBV5-1 | TGCGCCAGCAGCTTACGCAGCTCCTATAATTCACCCCTCCACTTT | CASSLRSSYNSPLHF
few | - | TRBJ1-2 | TRBV24-1 | TGTGCCACCAGTTCAGGGAACTATGGCTACACCTTC | CATSSGNYGYTF
- | - | TRBJ2-3 | TRBV7-2 | TGTGCCAGCAGCTTAGGTGGGACACCGCAATTCGATACGCAGTATTTT | CASSLGGTPQFDTQYF
- | - | TRBJ2-1 | TRBV10-1 | TGCGCCAGCTCCAGGGATCTAAGCTCCTACAATGAGCAGTTCTTC | CASSRDLSSYNEQFF
- | - | TRBJ2-3 | TRBV7-2 | TGTGCCAGCAGCTTATCCAGGATCAAGGGTACGCAGTATTTT | CASSLSRIKGTQYF
- | TRBD1 | TRBJ1-1 | TRBV29-1 | TGCAGCGTTGAGGGACAGATGAACACTGAAGCTTTCTTT | CSVEGQMNTEAFF
- | - | TRBJ2-3 | TRBV7-2 | TGTGCCAGCAGCTTAGCGCATCTAGGAGCTACTAGCACAGATACGCAGTATTTT | CASSLAHLGATSTDTQYF
- | - | TRBJ2-1 | TRBV11-2 | TGTGCCAGCAGCTTAGGACTCCAAGGGACAAAGTTCTTC | CASSLGLQGTKFF
- | - | TRBJ2-1 | TRBV9 | TGTGCCAGCAGCGCTCCAGGGCATTTTAATGAGCAGTTCTTC | CASSAPGHFNEQFF
- | - | TRBJ2-3 | TRBV5-4 | TGTGCCAGCAGCTTGGGGGGAGACGACGATACGCAGTATTTT | CASSLGGDDDTQYF
- | TRBD2 | TRBJ2-7 | TRBV6-2/TRBV6-3 | TGTGCCAGCAGCCCCTCGGCGGGGGGGCTCTACGAGCAGTACTTC | CASSPSAGGLYEQYF
- | - | TRBJ2-7 | TRBV18 | TGTGCCAGCTCACCACCAAACTCCTACGAGCAGTACTTC | CASSPPNSYEQYF
few | - | TRBJ2-1 | TRBV5-5 | TGTGCCAGCAGCTCTTACAATGAGCAGTTCTTC | CASSSYNEQFF
- | - | TRBJ2-3 | TRBV30 | TGTGCCTGGAGTGTATCCGATACGCAGTATTTT | CAWSVSDTQYF
- | - | TRBJ2-7 | TRBV10-3 | TGTGCCATCAGTGAGTCCACGATCTATCGGCGCGAGCAGTACTTC | CAISESTIYRREQYF
- | TRBD2 | TRBJ2-1 | TRBV7-9 | TGTGCCAGCAGCCGCACTCGGACCGGGGGGGTCAATGAGCAGTTCTTC | CASSRTRTGGVNEQFF
- | TRBD1 | TRBJ2-7 | TRBV18 | TGTGCCAGCTCACAAGACAGGGTCTACGAGCAGTACTTC | CASSQDRVYEQYF
- | - | TRBJ1-3 | TRBV4-3 | TGCGCCAGCAGCCTCCAGGGTGAGTCTGGAAACACCATATATTTT | CASSLQGESGNTIYF
- | - | TRBJ1-2 | TRBV6-1 | TGTGCCAGCAGTGAAGCGGGGTACGCTAACTATGGCTACACCTTC | CASSEAGYANYGYTF
- | - | TRBJ2-2 | TRBV4-3 | TGCGCCAGCAGCCCGCTGCAATCTGGGCACACCGGGGAGCTGTTTTTT | CASSPLQSGHTGELFF
- | - | TRBJ2-1 | TRBV12-5 | TGTGCTAGTGGTTTGCTCCCCGGGGATGAGCAGTTCTTC | CASGLLPGDEQFF
- | - | TRBJ2-1 | TRBV7-8 | TGTGCCAGCAGCTTAGTAGGGCTAGTCGGGGAGCAGTTCTTC | CASSLVGLVGEQFF
once | - | TRBJ2-3 | TRBV9 | TGTGCCAGCAGCGTAGTTGGGGGGCGGGGCGGCACAGATACGCAGTATTTT | CASSVVGGRGGTDTQYF
once | TRBD1 | TRBJ2-7 | TRBV6-5 | TGTGCCAGCAGTTACTCCGGTCAGGGGGCGGAAGAGCAGTACTTC | CASSYSGQGAEEQYF